This entry lists 8 T cell receptor beta chains sequenced from one sample in a study of T cells in lung cancer brain metastases. Profiling relied on immunoSEQ multiplex PCR, and the TCRdb table lists in-frame clones only, not all of them. The profile covers around 3,000 clones, with roughly 85% appearing a single time and approximately 7% taken by the ten largest. The sequenced sample was tumor tissue from the primary lung tumor. These receptors were taken from a woman aged 55-75 years with non-small cell lung cancer.

The chain couples TRBV11-3 to TRBJ2-5; D possibly matches TRBD1 or TRBD2 (5 bases each). The germline V and J ends were trimmed by 5 bases and 5 bases, with 12 bases remaining between them. Germline CDR1 reads SGHNT; CDR2 reads YENEEA. The CDR3 covers 13 residues. Here the CDR3 DNA reads TGTGCCAGCAGCCGCGCAGGGACGGAGACCCAGTACTTC. This translates into CASSRAGTETQYF.

This clone was observed a handful of times. The chain uses TRBV4-1 and TRBJ1-3; 8 bases agree with TRBD1. Trimming cost V 1 base and J 5 bases; bases outside gene matches: 4. The CDR3 contains 15 residues. Germline V gene sequence: CDR1 MGHRA, CDR2 YSYEKL. The CDR3 region is CASSQAGQGRNTIYF. CDR3 coding DNA: TGCGCCAGCAGCCAAGCCGGACAGGGAAGAAACACCATATATTTT.

This chain uses TRBV7-2 with TRBJ2-1, with D perhaps matching TRBD2 (5 bases). Germline values: CDR1 SGHTA, CDR2 FQGNSA. The CDR3 covers 16 residues. The V end lost 1 base, the J end lost 6 bases, and 16 bases lay between the germline ends. The chain's CDR3 is CASSLGVYWTLNEQFF. The CDR3 coding sequence is TGTGCCAGCAGCTTAGGGGTGTATTGGACTCTCAATGAGCAGTTCTTC.

The chain joins TRBV7-6 to TRBJ2-2; D gene ambiguous. The CDR3 extends over 14 amino acids. The V and J ends lost 0 bases and 2 bases respectively, with 4 bases between them. Per germline, CDR1 SGHVS and CDR2 FNYEAQ. The CDR3 loop is CASSLAGNTGELFF. In nucleotides, the CDR3 is TGTGCCAGCAGCTTAGCCGGCAACACCGGGGAGCTGTTTTTT.

There are a few counts of this clone. The chain uses TRBV9 and TRBJ2-2; TRBD1 is a possible D gene (7 bases). The germline CDR1 and CDR2 sequences are SGDLS and YYNGEE. This CDR3 is built from 14 residues. The ends were cut back, 4 bases at V and 4 bases at J, with 11 bases in the middle. CDR3 sequence reads: CASSLEGATGELFF. The CDR3 DNA sequence: TGTGCCAGCAGCCTGGAGGGGGCCACCGGGGAGCTGTTTTTT.

This sequence joins TRBV5-1 and TRBJ2-1; 10 bases are shared with TRBD2. V trimming: 2 bases; J trimming: 10 bases; junction bases outside the gene matches: 6. CDR1 is SGHRS, CDR2 YFSETQ, per germline. The CDR3 covers 14 residues. CDR3 loop: CASSFASGSREQFF. The CDR3 nucleotides read TGCGCCAGCAGCTTTGCTAGCGGGAGCCGCGAGCAGTTCTTC.

The chain carries TRBV2 and TRBJ1-1; D not resolved. The CDR3 contains 16 residues. Germline CDR1 SNHLY, CDR2 FYNNEI. Deletions cut 1 base from V and 1 base from J, with 13 bases between. CDR3 DNA sequence: TGTGCCAGCAGTGAAGACGGCGGTCATTGGAACACTGAAGCTTTCTTT. It translates to CASSEDGGHWNTEAFF.

The chain joins TRBV7-7 to TRBJ2-7, with D perhaps TRBD1 or TRBD2 (5 bases each). Trimming pared 1 base from V and 6 bases from J, leaving 13 bases between. This CDR3 comprises 14 residues. CDR1 is SSHAT and CDR2 is FNYEAQ in the germline V gene (reference sequence). For the CDR3, the DNA is TGTGCCAGCAGCTTAGGAGGGACGTCCACCGAGCAGTACTTC. This encodes CASSLGGTSTEQYF. The full variable domain, rest sourced from reference TRBV7-7 and TRBJ2-7, is GAGVSQSPRYKVTKRGQDVTLRCDPISSHATLYWYQQALGQGPEFLTYFNYEAQPDKSGLPSDRFSAERPEGSISTLTIQRTEQRDSAMYRCASSLGGTSTEQYFGPGTRLTVT.